This T cell receptor beta chain is drawn from a study of T cell responses to AZD1222 COVID-19 vaccine. Regarding this clone: Its target is not known. Additional DNA sequences in this sample encode the identical CDR3.

J was trimmed by 3 bases and V by 9 bases; bases with no gene match: 13. The CDR3 is 16 amino acids. Per the germline V gene, CDR1 is KGHDR and CDR2 is SFDVKD. The assay was immunoSEQ multiplex PCR, and TCRdb's table has in-frame clones only and misses some. The sample holds about 120,000 clones, approximately 89% seen once. Study-wide results and caveats: Only a handful of AZD1222 recipients tested seropositive at baseline. Spike-wide coverage was observed for vaccine-associated CD4 TCRs, with dominant responses at 160-218 and 743-854.

J is TRBJ2-5 and V is TRBV24-1; 9 bases are shared with TRBD2. The source is an adult in good health. The source was peripheral blood, collected on day 0 of AZD1222 vaccination. CDR3 residues: CATAGLAGGREETQYF. Written as DNA, the CDR3 is TGTGCCACCGCGGGACTCGCGGGGGGGCGGGAAGAGACCCAGTACTTC.